Each of the 27 T cell receptor beta chains below was sequenced from the same sample in a study of identical twins. From the 5' RACE reads, TCRdb called clonotypes with MiXCR, one entry per CDR3 protein. The repertoire includes 250,000 to 350,000 distinct CDR3 sequences, about 8.9% of them detected once, and about 2.1% sits in the top ten. Separately, the same data were catalogued under a study of yellow fever vaccine responses in identical twins.

Sample: memory (CD45RO+) T cells sorted from blood. The receptors were gathered from a woman aged 18-35 years in good health.

This clonotype was picked up many times. The V gene is TRBV4-2, the J gene TRBJ2-7, with D perhaps assigned TRBD1 or TRBD2 (5 bases each). Germline lookup yields CDR1 LGHNA and CDR2 YNFKEQ. The CDR3 consists of 19 residues. V lost 0 bases and J 2 bases, leaving 23 bases between the germline ends. The CDR3 spells CASSQDLNVVRGSAYEQYF. CDR3 bases: TGTGCCAGCAGCCAAGATTTGAATGTTGTGAGGGGTTCAGCCTACGAGCAGTACTTC.

This clonotype was detected ten times or more. The chain employs TRBV24-1 and TRBJ2-1; D assignment may be TRBD1 or TRBD2 (5 bases each). The CDR3 contains 15 residues. The germline V gene encodes CDR1 KGHDR and CDR2 SFDVKD. Trimming took off 6 bases at V and 4 bases at J, with 15 bases between the two ends. CDR3 protein: CATSPGTGGYNEQFF. The CDR3 coding sequence is TGTGCCACCAGTCCGGGGACGGGTGGATACAATGAGCAGTTCTTC.

J is TRBJ1-1 and V is TRBV14; 8 nucleotides match TRBD1. Germline CDR1 and CDR2: SGHDN and FVKESK. This CDR3 has 12 amino acids. V gave up 4 bases and J gave up 12 bases; unmatched junction bases: 7. CDR3 loop: CASSPWTGMTFF. The CDR3 DNA reads as TGTGCCAGCAGCCCCTGGACAGGGATGACTTTCTTT.

This clonotype has ten or more counts. The J gene is TRBJ1-6, the V gene TRBV6-1; D unresolved. V dropped 5 bases and J dropped 7 bases, with 12 bases sitting between them. This CDR3 spans 14 amino acids. Germline V gene lookup returns CDR1 MNHNS and CDR2 SASEGT. The CDR3, as DNA: TGTGCCAGCAGTCCCGGGATGAACAATTCACCCCTCCACTTT. This encodes CASSPGMNNSPLHF.

This clonotype was seen many times. This chain joins TRBV4-2 and TRBJ1-4; D uncertain. Looked up from germline, CDR1 is LGHNA and CDR2 is YNFKEQ. The CDR3 is 15 amino acids. Trimming shortened V by 0 bases and J by 14 bases, and 19 bases separated the two germline ends. CDR3 in DNA: TGTGCCAGCAGCCAAGATCAAGTTTCCGGGGTAAAGCTGTTTTTT. This encodes CASSQDQVSGVKLFF.

This chain uses TRBV12-3 or TRBV12-4 with TRBJ2-1; D is ambiguous. The CDR3 has 12 residues. V was pared by 3 bases and J by 7 bases, with 7 bases between. The CDR3 is CASSFHMNEQFF. The DNA of the CDR3 is TGTGCCAGCAGTTTCCACATGAATGAGCAGTTCTTC.

The chain combines TRBV5-1 with TRBJ2-1; TRBD1 agrees at 7 bases. The CDR3 spans 16 residues. J lost 0 bases, V lost 3 bases, and 6 bases had no gene match. Germline CDR1 reads SGHRS; CDR2 reads YFSETQ. The chain's CDR3 is CASSSSGTVSYNEQFF. CDR3 DNA sequence: TGCGCCAGCAGCTCCTCCGGGACAGTCTCCTACAATGAGCAGTTCTTC. The full variable domain, with the rest looked up from reference TRBV5-1 and TRBJ2-1, is KAGVTQTPRYLIKTRGQQVTLSCSPISGHRSVSWYQQTPGQGLQFLFEYFSETQRNKGNFPGRFSGRQFSNSRSEMNVSTLELGDSALYLCASSSSGTVSYNEQFFGPGTRLTVL.

This sequence joins TRBV23-1 and TRBJ2-7; D remains ambiguous. TRBV23-1 is given ORF status, its function remaining uncertain. This CDR3 comprises 13 residues. Trimming stripped 4 bases from V and 7 bases from J, with 14 bases between. The CDR3 nucleotides are TGCGCCAGCAGTCGTAAAATACTGTGGGAGCAGTACGTC. It specifies CASSRKILWEQYV.

This sequence joins TRBV14 and TRBJ2-7, with TRBD2 matching 7 bases. Germline-derived CDR1 and CDR2 are SGHDN and FVKESK. The CDR3 sequence is 15 residues long. The ends lost 5 bases at V and 4 bases at J; junction bases unmatched: 11. The CDR3 spells CASSDRDYRSYEQYF. The CDR3 coding sequence is TGTGCCAGCAGCGACCGGGACTATAGGTCTTACGAGCAGTACTTC. The variable domain in full, completed from reference TRBV14 and TRBJ2-7, reads EAGVTQFPSHSVIEKGQTVTLRCDPISGHDNLYWYRRVMGKEIKFLLHFVKESKQDESGMPNNRFLAERTGGTYSTLKVQPAELEDSGVYFCASSDRDYRSYEQYFGPGTRLTVT.

This clonotype appeared a few times. V and J are TRBV25-1 and TRBJ2-3, with 9 positions matching TRBD1. The germline V gene has CDR1 MGHDK and CDR2 SYGVNS. Trimming cost V 4 bases and J 0 bases; bases outside gene matches: 5. There are 16 residues in the CDR3. For the CDR3, the DNA is TGTGCCAGCAGTGGGAAGACAGGGGGAAGCACAGATACGCAGTATTTT. Protein: CASSGKTGGSTDTQYF.

This chain's CDR3 is CASSLVGLGYTF. DNA for the CDR3: TGTGCCAGCAGCTTAGTAGGTCTGGGCTACACCTTC. The V and J genes are TRBV7-8 and TRBJ1-2; D remains unclear. Germline values: CDR1 SGHVS, CDR2 FQNEAQ. Trimming removed 1 base from V and 8 bases from J, with 8 bases in between. The CDR3 is made up of 12 amino acids.

For the CDR3, the DNA is TGTGCCAGCAGCTTGGTCGGAGAAGAAGCTTTCTTT. Amino acid sequence: CASSLVGEEAFF. The chain uses TRBV7-2 and TRBJ1-1; no clear D. CDR1 and CDR2 (germline): SGHTA, FQGNSA. Trimming took off 3 bases at V and 8 bases at J, with 10 bases between the two ends. The CDR3 is 12 residues long.

In its sample, this clonotype was seen a few times. The J gene is TRBJ2-6, the V gene TRBV25-1; 9 bases match TRBD1. CDR3 length equals 17 residues. Germline CDR1 reads MGHDK; CDR2 reads SYGVNS. The trim removed 4 bases at V and 1 base at J, leaving 5 bases unmatched. The CDR3 coding sequence is TGTGCCAGCAGTGTCGGACAGGGGATTTCTGGGGCCAACGTCCTGACTTTC. It encodes CASSVGQGISGANVLTF.

This clonotype was found a few times. V gene TRBV3-1 combines with J gene TRBJ2-5; 7 nucleotides match TRBD2. Unmatched junction bases numbered 9, after V lost 0 bases and J lost 5 bases. CDR3 size: 16 residues. The germline gives CDR1 LGHDT, CDR2 YNNKEL (reference sequence). The CDR3 bases are TGTGCCAGCAGCCAAGATCCGGCTAGCGGAGGGGAGACCCAGTACTTC. It specifies CASSQDPASGGETQYF.

This clonotype was observed many times. This chain uses TRBV3-1 with TRBJ2-1, with D tentatively TRBD1 (6 bases). Germline lookup yields CDR1 LGHDT and CDR2 YNNKEL (reference sequence). The CDR3 is 12 residues long. Trimming shortened V by 5 bases and J by 9 bases, and 11 bases separated the two germline ends. CDR3 nucleotide sequence: TGTGCCAGCAGCTATACAGGGACTGAGCAGTTCTTC. This codes for CASSYTGTEQFF.

This chain connects TRBV7-8 to TRBJ2-2, with D uncertain. This CDR3 contains 16 residues. Germline V lookup: CDR1 SGHVS, CDR2 FQNEAQ. Trimming shortened V by 1 base and J by 5 bases, and 14 bases separated the two germline ends. In nucleotides, the CDR3 is TGTGCCAGCAGCTTAGTTGACCTGTTGGTGACCGGGGAGCTGTTTTTT. Protein: CASSLVDLLVTGELFF.

This clonotype was observed a single time. V gene TRBV6-2 or TRBV6-3 combines with J gene TRBJ2-3; 8 nucleotides align to TRBD2. The germline V gene encodes CDR1 MNHEY and CDR2 SVGEGT. Losses at the gene ends were 2 bases for V and 3 bases for J; bases not matched to a gene: 7. The CDR3 spans 16 residues. The CDR3 spells CASSYDQTSETDTQYF. The CDR3 DNA sequence: TGTGCCAGCAGTTACGACCAGACTAGCGAGACAGATACGCAGTATTTT.

The chain joins TRBV20-1 to TRBJ2-2; TRBD1 is a possible D gene (6 bases). Germline assignment: CDR1 DFQATT and CDR2 SNEGSKA (reference sequence). V was pared by 0 bases and J by 3 bases, with 11 bases between. The CDR3 contains 15 residues. CDR3 sequence (DNA): TGCAGTGCTAGAGATCTGGGGGCACACACCGGGGAGCTGTTTTTT. Its protein product is CSARDLGAHTGELFF.

This clonotype was found many times. This chain joins TRBV4-1 and TRBJ2-2, with 7 bases fitting TRBD1. This CDR3 has 14 residues. Losses at the gene ends were 1 base for V and 5 bases for J; bases not matched to a gene: 1. Germline CDR1 MGHRA, CDR2 YSYEKL. CDR3 protein: CASSQVRGTGELFF. The CDR3 bases are TGCGCCAGCAGCCAAGTCAGGGGGACCGGGGAGCTGTTTTTT.

This clonotype was found many times. V usage is TRBV28 and J usage is TRBJ2-2; D may be TRBD1 or TRBD2 (6 bases each). The CDR3 contains 16 residues. Trimming left V 6 bases short and J 0 bases short, with 14 bases between. Germline V gene lookup returns CDR1 MDHEN and CDR2 SYDVKM. The CDR3 here is CASRAFGGPNTGELFF. CDR3 DNA: TGTGCCAGCAGAGCCTTCGGGGGCCCGAACACCGGGGAGCTGTTTTTT.

The rearrangement uses TRBV9 and TRBJ1-1; D unresolved. This CDR3 comprises 15 residues. The germline V gene encodes CDR1 SGDLS and CDR2 YYNGEE. V was shortened by 4 bases and J by 1 base, with 14 bases between the two germline ends. In nucleotides, the CDR3 is TGTGCCAGCAGCCCATCGGGCAACCAGAACACTGAAGCTTTCTTT. Translated: CASSPSGNQNTEAFF.

This chain links TRBV7-3 with TRBJ2-7, with D hard to call. V was shortened by 2 bases and J by 3 bases, with 11 bases between the two germline ends. The length of the CDR3 is 14 residues. Germline CDR1 is SGHTA and CDR2 is FQGTGA. The DNA for the CDR3 is TGTGCCAGCAGCTTAGGCAGCCCCAACTACGAGCAGTACTTC. Its translation is CASSLGSPNYEQYF.

This clonotype was detected only a few times. This chain joins TRBV2 and TRBJ2-3; 7 nucleotides align to TRBD1. CDR3 length: 13 amino acids. V trimming: 8 bases; J trimming: 9 bases; junction bases outside the gene matches: 11. The germline V gene has CDR1 SNHLY and CDR2 FYNNEI. The CDR3 here is CASDGQALATQYF. CDR3 nucleotide sequence: TGTGCCAGCGACGGACAGGCCCTAGCCACGCAGTATTTT.

This clonotype was recorded many times. The CDR3 here is CASSLAQGGWGSYNEQFF. DNA for the CDR3: TGTGCCAGCAGTTTAGCGCAAGGGGGATGGGGCTCCTACAATGAGCAGTTCTTC. The chain recombines TRBV12-3 or TRBV12-4 with TRBJ2-1; TRBD1 might be the D (6 bases). The CDR3 length is 18 residues. V lost 0 bases and J lost 0, with 15 bases in between.

This clonotype was counted between two and nine times. This chain joins TRBV6-5 and TRBJ1-6; D is possibly TRBD1 (5 bases). V lost 2 bases to trimming and J lost 7 bases, with 9 bases between them. CDR3 length: 14 residues. CDR1 and CDR2 (germline): MNHEY, SVGAGI. CDR3 sequence reads: CASSYGGENSPLHF. CDR3 DNA sequence: TGTGCCAGCAGTTACGGGGGGGAAAATTCACCCCTCCACTTT.

This clonotype was seen ten or more times. CDR3 sequence: CAISAPWTGGINEQFF. In DNA form, the CDR3 reads TGTGCCATCAGTGCTCCCTGGACAGGGGGCATAAATGAGCAGTTCTTC. This sequence joins TRBV10-3 and TRBJ2-1; TRBD1 aligns across 11 bases. There are 16 residues in the CDR3. After removal of 4 bases from V and 7 bases from J, the junction contained 9 bases not matched to a gene. Germline V gene lookup returns CDR1 ENHRY and CDR2 SYGVKD.

A few counts support this clonotype. The V and J genes are TRBV11-2 and TRBJ2-7; no definite D call. This CDR3 comprises 12 residues. V gave up 5 bases and J gave up 2 bases, with 7 bases separating them. Per the germline V gene, CDR1 is SGHAT and CDR2 is FQNNGV. The CDR3 protein is CASSRSAYEQYF. The CDR3 coding sequence is TGTGCCAGCAGCAGGTCCGCCTACGAGCAGTACTTC.